This TCR beta chain was sequenced in a study of beta chain features in type 1 diabetes. General study points: Type 1 diabetes patients had fewer VDJ junction insertions and more deletions.

The study reverse transcribed the entire isolated RNA, so it sequenced expressed TCRB transcripts. Generated by immunoSEQ multiplex PCR, the TCRdb table keeps only in-frame clones and is missing some. Here the sample spans 300,000 to 350,000 clones, approximately 8.2% being singletons. This CDR3 comprises 15 residues. The germline CDR1 and CDR2 sequences are MNHNS and SASEGT. V lost 3 bases, J lost 3 bases, and 13 bases lay in between. Only a few counts were recorded for this clone. Its antigen remains unknown. The sample consisted of central memory CD4+ T cells from blood. The chain links TRBV6-1 to TRBJ2-3; D not certain. This clonotype was obtained from a woman under 30 in good health. The CDR3 loop is CASSDYWRSTDTQYF. CDR3 sequence (DNA): TGTGCCAGCAGTGATTACTGGCGGTCGACAGATACGCAGTATTTT.